This T cell receptor beta chain was obtained from a study of cytomegalovirus exposure and HLA in healthy donors. Broader study findings: Later analysis identified about 17,000 TCR beta sequences associated with HLA alleles, using a false discovery rate threshold of 0.05. An assumption of roughly uniform sequencing depth across donors underlay the presence/absence analyses. Most of the CMV-associated TCR beta chains (in a later analysis) appeared to be HLA-restricted.

The CDR3 has 14 amino acids. Germline V gene data show CDR1 as WNHNN and CDR2 as SYGVQD (reference sequence). V gave up 7 bases and J gave up 9 bases; unmatched junction bases: 9. To note about this clone: Antigen specificity is unknown.

The PCR ran on 60 Vbeta and 13 Jbeta primers. Study processing details: A later analysis counted 80 million or so unique TCR beta chains, around 11 million shared. Method: immunoSEQ multiplex PCR; TCRdb's copy keeps in-frame clones and lacks some. That table supplies the V and J calls and clone size; D and trimming were determined from the DNA. The table includes 140,000 or so clones, around 75% detected once. The rearrangement links TRBV10-1 to TRBJ2-1; 10 bases line up with TRBD2. The sequenced sample was PBMCs. This TCR derives from a woman aged 35 to 49 in good health and CMV-seronegative. CDR3 nucleotides: TGCGCCAGCACCCCGGCTAGCGGGAGCGGTGAGCAGTTCTTC. This codes for CASTPASGSGEQFF.